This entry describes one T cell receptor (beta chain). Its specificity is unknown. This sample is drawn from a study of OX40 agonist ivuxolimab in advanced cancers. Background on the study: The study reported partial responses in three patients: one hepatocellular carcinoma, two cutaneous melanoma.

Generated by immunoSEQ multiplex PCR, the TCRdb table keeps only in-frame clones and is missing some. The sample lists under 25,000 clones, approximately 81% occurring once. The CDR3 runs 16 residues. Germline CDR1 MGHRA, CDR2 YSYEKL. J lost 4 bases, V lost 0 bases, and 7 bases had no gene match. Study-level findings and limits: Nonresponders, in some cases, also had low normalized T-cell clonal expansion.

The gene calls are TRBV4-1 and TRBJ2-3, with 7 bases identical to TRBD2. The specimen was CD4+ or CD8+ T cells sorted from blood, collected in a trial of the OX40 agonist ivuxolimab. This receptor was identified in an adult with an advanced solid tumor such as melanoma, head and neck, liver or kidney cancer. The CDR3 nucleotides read TGCGCCAGCAGCCAAGAAAAGGTAGCGGGTGCAGATACGCAGTATTTT. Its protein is CASSQEKVAGADTQYF.